The 3 T cell receptor beta chains given below trace back to one sample, sequenced in a study of Tregs in tolerant kidney transplant recipients. Libraries were prepared by immunoSEQ multiplex PCR; TCRdb keeps only in-frame clonotypes and omits some of them. Of approximately 93,000 clones listed, 93% are singletons. The sequenced sample was CD4+ T cells from blood, obtained before the transplant. The receptors stem from a human donor who received a combined kidney and bone marrow transplant.

The CDR3, as DNA: TGCGCCAGCAGCTATGGACAGGTGAACACTGAAGCTTTCTTT. It translates to CASSYGQVNTEAFF. The rearrangement joins TRBV5-1 to TRBJ1-1; 7 bases are a match to TRBD1. From germline, CDR1 is SGHRS and CDR2 YFSETQ. V lost 3 bases and J lost 0; bases outside the gene matches: 2. CDR3 length equals 14 residues. Variable domain in full (rest from reference TRBV5-1 and TRBJ1-1): KAGVTQTPRYLIKTRGQQVTLSCSPISGHRSVSWYQQTPGQGLQFLFEYFSETQRNKGNFPGRFSGRQFSNSRSEMNVSTLELGDSALYLCASSYGQVNTEAFFGQGTRLTVV.

This clone came up once. The gene calls are TRBV5-4 and TRBJ2-2, with a weak D call TRBD2 (5 bases). Trimming removed 3 bases from V and 7 bases from J, with 13 bases in between. Germline CDR1 SGHNT, CDR2 YYREEE (reference sequence). The CDR3 spans 14 residues. CDR3 DNA sequence: TGTGCCAGCAGCTCCATGAGGGAGATCGGGGAGCTGTTTTTT. Translation gives CASSSMREIGELFF.

The chain combines TRBV5-1 with TRBJ1-2; 10 bases are shared with TRBD1. Per the germline V gene, CDR1 is SGHRS and CDR2 is YFSETQ. V trimming: 5 bases; J trimming: 5 bases; junction bases outside the gene matches: 9. The length of the CDR3 is 15 residues. As DNA, the CDR3 is TGCGCCAGCAGTCTTACGACAGGGGGCGGGTATGGCTACACCTTC. It is translated as CASSLTTGGGYGYTF.